This TCR beta chain stems from a study of graft-versus-host responses after intestinal transplantation. Overall study context: Recipients got multivisceral, liver-intestinal, or isolated intestinal transplants. Anti-thymocyte globulin induction, then tacrolimus and steroids for around 3 years, went to all recipients. Study results and limitations: Some GvH clones were seen earlier in gut or blood, suggesting intestinal origin.

As to this clone: What it recognizes is unknown.

This table comes from immunoSEQ multiplex PCR, and its TCRdb copy is limited to in-frame clones, with some not included. The data contain tens of thousands of clones, 60% to 85% of them seen just once; the ten biggest clones take up 2.5% to 3.5%. Lymphocytes (intraepithelial and lamina propria) were released by processing the graft tissue. The CDR3 length is 13 residues. Trimming stripped 7 bases from V and 2 bases from J, with 11 bases between. Per the germline V gene, CDR1 is MNHNS and CDR2 is SASEGT. The V gene is TRBV6-1, the J gene TRBJ1-2; a weak D match, TRBD1 (6 bases). This TCR derives from a human patient who received an intestinal transplant, so some T cells may come from the graft donor. Specimen: ileum tissue, collected 98 days after intestinal transplantation. The CDR3 DNA reads TGTGCCAGCAAGGCAGGGGAGAACTATGGCTACACCTTC. Translating gives CASKAGENYGYTF.